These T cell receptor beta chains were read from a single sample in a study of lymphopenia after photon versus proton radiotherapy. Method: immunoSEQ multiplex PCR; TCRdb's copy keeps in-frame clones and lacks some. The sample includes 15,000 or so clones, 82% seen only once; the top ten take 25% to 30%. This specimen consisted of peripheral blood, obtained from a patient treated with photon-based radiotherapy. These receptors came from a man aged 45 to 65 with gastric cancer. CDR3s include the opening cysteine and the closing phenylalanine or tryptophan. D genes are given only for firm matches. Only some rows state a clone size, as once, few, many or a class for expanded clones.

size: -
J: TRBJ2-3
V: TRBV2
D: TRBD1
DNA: TGTGCCAGCAGTGGCGACAGGGCCCCCGCAGATACGCAGTATTTT
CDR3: CASSGDRAPADTQYF

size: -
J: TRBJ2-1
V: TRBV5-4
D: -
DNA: TGTGCCAGCAGTAGGGGTTTGGACAATGAGCAGTTCTTC
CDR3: CASSRGLDNEQFF

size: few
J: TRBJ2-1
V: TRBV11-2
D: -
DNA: TGTGCCAGCAGCTCCATACTAGGTTGGTCCTACAATGAGCAGTTCTTC
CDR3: CASSSILGWSYNEQFF

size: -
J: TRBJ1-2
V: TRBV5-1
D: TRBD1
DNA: TGCGCCAGCAGCTTGGACAGGGGAGGATATGGCTACACCTTC
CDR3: CASSLDRGGYGYTF

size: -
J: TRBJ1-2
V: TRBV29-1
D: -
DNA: TGCAGCGTTGATTCAGGGGCTAGGGATGGCTACACCTTC
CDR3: CSVDSGARDGYTF

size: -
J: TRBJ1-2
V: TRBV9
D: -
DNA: TGTGCCAGCGCTGGGAACGGCTACACCTTC
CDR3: CASAGNGYTF

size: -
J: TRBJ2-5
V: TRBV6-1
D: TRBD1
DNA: TGTGCCAGCAGGACAGGGGCGAGGGAGACCCAGTACTTC
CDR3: CASRTGARETQYF

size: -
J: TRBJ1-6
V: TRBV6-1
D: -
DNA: TGTGCCAGCAGGCCGGGTCCTTATAATTCACCCCTCCACTTT
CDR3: CASRPGPYNSPLHF

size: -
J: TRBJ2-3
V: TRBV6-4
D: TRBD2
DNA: TGTGCCAGCAGTGTGGGGGGGACTCTTCCAGATACGCAGTATTTT
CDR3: CASSVGGTLPDTQYF

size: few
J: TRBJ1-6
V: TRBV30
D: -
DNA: TGTGCCTGGAGTCCCCCCTCCGCACCCCTCCACTTT
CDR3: CAWSPPSAPLHF

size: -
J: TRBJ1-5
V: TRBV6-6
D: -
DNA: TGTGCCAGCAGCCCACAGGGATACGGCAATCAGCCCCAGCATTTT
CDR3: CASSPQGYGNQPQHF

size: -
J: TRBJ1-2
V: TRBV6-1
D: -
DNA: TGTGCCAGCAGTGAACAGGGTGGGATCTATGGCTACACCTTC
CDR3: CASSEQGGIYGYTF

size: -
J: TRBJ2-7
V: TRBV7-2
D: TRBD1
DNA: TGTGCCAGCAGCGTGTCCGGGACAGGGCCGCGCTACGAGCAGTACTTC
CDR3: CASSVSGTGPRYEQYF

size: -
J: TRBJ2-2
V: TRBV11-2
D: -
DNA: TGTGCCAGCAGCCCGGGACACTACACCGGGGAGCTGTTTTTT
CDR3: CASSPGHYTGELFF

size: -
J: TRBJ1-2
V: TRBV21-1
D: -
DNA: TGTGCCAGCAGCCCACAGGGAGTGGTGAACTATGGCTACACCTTC
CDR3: CASSPQGVVNYGYTF

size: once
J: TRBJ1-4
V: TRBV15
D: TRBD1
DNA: TGTGCCACCAGCAGACAACAGGGGGCCAGGGCTTGGGAAAAACTGTTTTTT
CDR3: CATSRQQGARAWEKLFF

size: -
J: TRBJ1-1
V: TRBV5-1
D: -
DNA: TGCGCCAGCAGCTTCGAACCAGGGTTGCCTGAAGCTTTCTTT
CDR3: CASSFEPGLPEAFF

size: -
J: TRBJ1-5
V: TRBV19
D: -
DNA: TGTGCCAGTAGTATAGCCTATAGCAATCAGCCCCAGCATTTT
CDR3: CASSIAYSNQPQHF

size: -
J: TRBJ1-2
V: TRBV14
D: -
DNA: TGTGCCAGCAGCCCCGGGGGCTTCGGTGGCTACACCTTC
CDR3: CASSPGGFGGYTF

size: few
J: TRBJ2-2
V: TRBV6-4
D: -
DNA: TGTGCCAGCAGTTTAGGGGTCACCGGGGAGCTGTTTTTT
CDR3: CASSLGVTGELFF

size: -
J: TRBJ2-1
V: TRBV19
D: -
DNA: TGTGCCACCCGTTTTGGGGGCGGGGGCCACCTCCTCAATGAGCAGTTCTTC
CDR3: CATRFGGGGHLLNEQFF

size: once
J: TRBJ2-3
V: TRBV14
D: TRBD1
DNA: TGTGCCAGCAGGCACGGGACAGGAATTAAGTATTTT
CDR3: CASRHGTGIKYF

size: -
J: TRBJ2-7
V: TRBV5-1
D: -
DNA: TGCGCCAGCAGCTTCACGACGGTGAGCTCCTACGAGCAGTACTTC
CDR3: CASSFTTVSSYEQYF

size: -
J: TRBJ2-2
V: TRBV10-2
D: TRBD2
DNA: TGCGCCAGCAGCGCTAGCGGGGGGGCTGGCGGGGAGCTGTTTTTT
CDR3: CASSASGGAGGELFF

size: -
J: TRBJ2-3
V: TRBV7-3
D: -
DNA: TGTGCCAGCAGCTTTTCCTCGGGGGGCACAGATACGCAGTATTTT
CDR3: CASSFSSGGTDTQYF

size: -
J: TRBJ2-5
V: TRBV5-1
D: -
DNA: TGCGCCAGCAGCTTGGTTAGAGAGACCCAGTACTTC
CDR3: CASSLVRETQYF

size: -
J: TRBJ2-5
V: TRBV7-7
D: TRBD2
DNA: TGTGCCAGCAGCTTTAGCGGGGAAGAGACCCAGTACTTC
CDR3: CASSFSGEETQYF

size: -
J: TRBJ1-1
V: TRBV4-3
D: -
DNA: TGCGCCAGCAGCCAAGGTGGTCCAAGGACTGAAGCTTTCTTT
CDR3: CASSQGGPRTEAFF

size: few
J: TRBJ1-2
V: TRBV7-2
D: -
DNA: TGTGCCAGCAGCTCCGCAGACGGAGGCTACACCTTC
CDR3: CASSSADGGYTF

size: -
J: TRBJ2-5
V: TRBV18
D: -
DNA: TGTGCCAGCTCACCAGTGGCCCAAGAGACCCAGTACTTC
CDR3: CASSPVAQETQYF

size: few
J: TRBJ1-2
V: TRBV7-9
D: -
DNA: TGTGCCAGCAGCATAAAGAACTATGGCTACACCTTC
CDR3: CASSIKNYGYTF

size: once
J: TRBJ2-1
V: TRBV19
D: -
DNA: TGTGCCAGTAGTACCACAGCAGGGCGAAATGAGCAGTTCTTC
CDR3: CASSTTAGRNEQFF

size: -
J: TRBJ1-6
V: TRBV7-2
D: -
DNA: TGCGCCAGCGGAGAAAGGGCACCCCTCCACTTT
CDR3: CASGERAPLHF

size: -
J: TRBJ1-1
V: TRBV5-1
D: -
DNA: TGCGCCAGCAGCCCCCAACCACAGGGCCCGAACACTGAAGCTTTCTTT
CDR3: CASSPQPQGPNTEAFF

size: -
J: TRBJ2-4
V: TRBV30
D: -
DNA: TGTGCCTGGAGTGTTCTCGGCAGGGGTGGAATTCTAGCCAAAAACATTCAGTACTTC
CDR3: CAWSVLGRGGILAKNIQYF

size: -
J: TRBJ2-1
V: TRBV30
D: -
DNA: TGTGCCTGGAGTTCGCCCTTGGGGAAGGAGCAGTTCTTC
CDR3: CAWSSPLGKEQFF

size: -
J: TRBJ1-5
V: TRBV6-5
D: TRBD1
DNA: TGTGCCAGCAGTGAGGGAGGGGGCGCGGGTGTCCAGCATTTT
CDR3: CASSEGGGAGVQHF

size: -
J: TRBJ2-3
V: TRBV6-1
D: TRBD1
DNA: TGTGCCAGCTTATCCTTATCCAGGGGGGATACGCAGTATTTT
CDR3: CASLSLSRGDTQYF

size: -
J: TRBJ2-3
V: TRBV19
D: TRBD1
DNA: TGTGCCACCCGGACAGGGTCAATCGCGGATACGCAGTATTTT
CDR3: CATRTGSIADTQYF

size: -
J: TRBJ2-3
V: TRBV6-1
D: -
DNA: TGTGCCAGCAGTGAAGCCTCGAAGGGGCGGTCGCAGTATTTT
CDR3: CASSEASKGRSQYF

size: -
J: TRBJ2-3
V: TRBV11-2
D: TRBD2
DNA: TGTGCCAGCAGCCTTCTAGCGGGGTTGGATACGCAGTATTTT
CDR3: CASSLLAGLDTQYF

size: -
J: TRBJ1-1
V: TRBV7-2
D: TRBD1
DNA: TGTGCCAGCAGCTTTAAGGGGGCGAACACTGAAGCTTTCTTT
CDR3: CASSFKGANTEAFF

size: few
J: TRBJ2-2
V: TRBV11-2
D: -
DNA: TGTGCCAGCAGCTCCGGGGGCCGGCGTGACACCGGGGAGCTGTTTTTT
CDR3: CASSSGGRRDTGELFF

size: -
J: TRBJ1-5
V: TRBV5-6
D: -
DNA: TGTGCCAGCAGCTTGAGGTCAGGGCAGGACCAGCCCCAGCATTTT
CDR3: CASSLRSGQDQPQHF

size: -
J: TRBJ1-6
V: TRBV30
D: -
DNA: TGTGCCTGGAGTGTACCTCGGGGGCGCAGTTATAATTCACCCCTCCACTTT
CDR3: CAWSVPRGRSYNSPLHF

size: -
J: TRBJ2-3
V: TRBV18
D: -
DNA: TGTGCCAGCTCACCAGCGGGGAGAGATACGCAGTATTTT
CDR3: CASSPAGRDTQYF

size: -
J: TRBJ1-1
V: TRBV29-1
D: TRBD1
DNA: TGTACCACGCGGGCAGGGGGCCCTGAAGCTTTCTTT
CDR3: CTTRAGGPEAFF

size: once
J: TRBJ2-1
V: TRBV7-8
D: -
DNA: TGTGCCAGCAGCTTAGCGCAATATAGGTCTGTGGATGAGCAGTTCTTC
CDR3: CASSLAQYRSVDEQFF

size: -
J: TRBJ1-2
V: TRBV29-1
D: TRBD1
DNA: TGCAGCGTAGACCAGACAGGGGGTTACGGCTACACCTTC
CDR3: CSVDQTGGYGYTF

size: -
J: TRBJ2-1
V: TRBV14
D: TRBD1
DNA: TGTGCCAGCAGCCAAGCTAGGGGGCTTGGGGAGCAGTTCTTC
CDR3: CASSQARGLGEQFF

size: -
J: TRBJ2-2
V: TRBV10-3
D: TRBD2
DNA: TGTGCCATCAGTGTTAGCGGGGGGGCGAGCGGGGAGCTGTTTTTT
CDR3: CAISVSGGASGELFF

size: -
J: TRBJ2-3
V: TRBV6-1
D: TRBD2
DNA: TGTGCCAGCAGTGTCTTACTAGCGGGGGGGCCCACAGATACGCAGTATTTT
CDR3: CASSVLLAGGPTDTQYF

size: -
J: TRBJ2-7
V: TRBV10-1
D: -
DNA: TGCGCCAGCAGTGACCTCGGGAGAGGGAACTACGAGCAGTACTTC
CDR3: CASSDLGRGNYEQYF

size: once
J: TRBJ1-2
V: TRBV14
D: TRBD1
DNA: TGTGCCAGCAGCCAAGCGGGACAGGGGGCCTATGGCTACACCTTC
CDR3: CASSQAGQGAYGYTF

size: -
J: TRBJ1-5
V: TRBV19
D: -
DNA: TGTGCCAGTAGTACCTCCGGGGATTATAGCAATCAGCCCCAGCATTTT
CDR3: CASSTSGDYSNQPQHF

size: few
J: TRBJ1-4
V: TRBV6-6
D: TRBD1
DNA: TGTGCCAGCAGTTACTCCGACAGGGGAGGGGAAAAACTGTTTTTT
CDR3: CASSYSDRGGEKLFF

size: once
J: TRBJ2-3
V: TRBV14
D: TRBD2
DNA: TGTGCCAGCAGCCCTAGGACTAGTACCGATACGCAGTATTTT
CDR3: CASSPRTSTDTQYF

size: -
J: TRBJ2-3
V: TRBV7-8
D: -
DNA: TGTGCCAGCAGCTTATATAGGCTCAGGTCTTCAGATACGCAGTATTTT
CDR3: CASSLYRLRSSDTQYF

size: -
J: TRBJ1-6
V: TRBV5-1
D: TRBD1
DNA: TGCGCCAGCAGTACCGGACAGGAGTATTCACCCCTCCACTTT
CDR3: CASSTGQEYSPLHF